The T cell receptor (beta chain) described here comes from a study of human T cells and chemical hapten exposure. Stated time point: patch test 1, 2 weeks after DPC sensitization. As for treatment: therapeutic diphenylcyclopropenone sensitization with weekly scalp DPC. A single record per CDR3 protein comes from TCRdb applying MiXCR to the RACE reads. The table has some 190,000 distinct CDR3 sequences, 20% to 25% seen once. CDR3 size: 17 residues. V trimming: 4 bases; J trimming: 7 bases; junction bases outside the gene matches: 11. Germline V lookup: CDR1 LGHDT, CDR2 YNNKEL (reference sequence). Sequences were derived from whole blood, sampled in connection with sensitization to the hapten diphenylcyclopropenone (DPC). The sequence was obtained from a woman between 45 and 60 years old with alopecia areata. Some clones in this sample may be carry-over from other donors' samples. V gene TRBV3-1 combines with J gene TRBJ2-7; 15 bases are shared with TRBD2. This CDR3 is CASSRSGLAGGYLEQYF. The CDR3 coding sequence is TGTGCCAGCAGCCGCTCGGGACTAGCGGGGGGTTATCTAGAGCAGTACTTC.